These T cell receptor beta chains were read from a single sample in a study of T cells after yellow fever vaccination. TCRdb redid the calling of the 5' RACE reads with MiXCR, one entry per CDR3 protein. This table has about 400,000 distinct CDR3 sequences, approximately 5.7% appearing once. The sequences come from PBMCs, collected 5 days after the yellow fever booster vaccination. These receptors were collected from a man between 25 and 39 years old who received the YFV17D yellow fever vaccine. Both conserved end residues are part of each CDR3.

TRBV7-9	TRBJ2-2	CASSSQIAGAATGELFF
TRBV24-1	TRBJ1-2	CATSDLRYGYTF
TRBV5-1	TRBJ2-7	CASSFEGVGYEQYF
TRBV29-1	TRBJ2-1	CSAVPSGRAYEQFF
TRBV23-1	TRBJ2-7	CASSQRTSVGEQYF
TRBV7-2	TRBJ2-7	CASSSGLAGGAYEQYF
TRBV5-1	TRBJ2-1	CASSLVGDEQFF
TRBV11-3	TRBJ2-7	CASSYGVDEQYF
TRBV7-2	TRBJ2-7	CASSWDYRNYEQYF
TRBV6-1	TRBJ2-3	CASRSRDEDTQYF